The subject of this entry is one T cell receptor beta chain. Its antigen is undetermined. This record comes from a study of T cell repertoires in cytomegalovirus infection. TCRdb ran MiXCR on the reads and lists one entry per CDR3 protein. The repertoire includes 600,000 to 700,000 distinct CDR3 sequences, roughly 30% of them detected once, and 18% sits in the top ten. Germline CDR1 ENHRY, CDR2 SYGVKD. V was clipped by 8 bases and J by 0 bases, with 11 bases between them. This CDR3 has 15 residues. The chain uses TRBV10-3 and TRBJ2-6; D possibly matches TRBD1 or TRBD2 (5 bases each). This receptor was taken from a human donor in good health (CMV status not recorded). Some clones in this sample may be carry-over from other donors' samples. The specimen was cultured PBMCs, collected from culture after CMV antigen stimulation. The chain's CDR3 is CAIRDGGSGANVLTF. Here the CDR3 DNA reads TGTGCCATCCGGGACGGTGGCTCTGGGGCCAACGTCCTGACTTTC.